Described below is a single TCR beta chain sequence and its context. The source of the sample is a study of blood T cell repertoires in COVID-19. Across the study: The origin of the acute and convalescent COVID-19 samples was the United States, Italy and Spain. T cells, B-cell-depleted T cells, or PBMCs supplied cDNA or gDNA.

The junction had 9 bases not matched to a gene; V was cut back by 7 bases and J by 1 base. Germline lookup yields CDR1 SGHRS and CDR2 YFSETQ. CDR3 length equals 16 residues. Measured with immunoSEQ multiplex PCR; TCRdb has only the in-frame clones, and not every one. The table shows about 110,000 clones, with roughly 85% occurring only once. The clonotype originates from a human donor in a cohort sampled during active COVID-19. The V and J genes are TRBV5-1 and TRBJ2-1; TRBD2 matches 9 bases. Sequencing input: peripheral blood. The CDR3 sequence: CASAGRGGQSYNEQFF. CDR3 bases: TGCGCCAGCGCAGGGCGGGGGGGCCAGTCCTACAATGAGCAGTTCTTC.